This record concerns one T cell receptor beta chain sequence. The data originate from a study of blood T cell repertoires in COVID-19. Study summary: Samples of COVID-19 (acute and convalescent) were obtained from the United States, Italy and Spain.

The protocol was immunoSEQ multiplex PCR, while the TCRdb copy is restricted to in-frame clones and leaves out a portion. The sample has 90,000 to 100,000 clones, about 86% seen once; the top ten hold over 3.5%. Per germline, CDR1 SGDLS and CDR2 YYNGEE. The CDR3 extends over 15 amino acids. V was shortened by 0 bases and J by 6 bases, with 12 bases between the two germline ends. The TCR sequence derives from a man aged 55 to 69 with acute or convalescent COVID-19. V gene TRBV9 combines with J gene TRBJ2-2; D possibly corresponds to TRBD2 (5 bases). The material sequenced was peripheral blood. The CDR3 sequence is CASSVGAGNSGELFF. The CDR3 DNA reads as TGTGCCAGCAGCGTAGGGGCGGGCAACTCCGGGGAGCTGTTTTTT.